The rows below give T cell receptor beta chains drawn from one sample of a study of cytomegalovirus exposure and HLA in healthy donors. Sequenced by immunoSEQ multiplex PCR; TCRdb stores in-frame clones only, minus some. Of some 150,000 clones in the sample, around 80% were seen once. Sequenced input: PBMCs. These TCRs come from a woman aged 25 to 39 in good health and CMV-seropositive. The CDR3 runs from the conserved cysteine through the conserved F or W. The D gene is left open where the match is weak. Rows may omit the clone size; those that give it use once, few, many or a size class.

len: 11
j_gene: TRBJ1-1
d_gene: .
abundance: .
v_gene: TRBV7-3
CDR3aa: CASSRGTEAFF
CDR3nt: TGTGCCAGCAGCCGGGGGACTGAAGCTTTCTTT

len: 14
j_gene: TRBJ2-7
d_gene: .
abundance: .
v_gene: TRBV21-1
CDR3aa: CASSKAGGDYEQYF
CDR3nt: TGTGCCAGCAGCAAAGCCGGGGGGGACTACGAGCAGTACTTC

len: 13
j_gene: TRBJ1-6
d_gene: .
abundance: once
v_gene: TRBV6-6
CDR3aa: CASSSGFGSPLHF
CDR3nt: TGTGCCAGCAGTTCAGGGTTTGGATCACCCCTCCACTTT

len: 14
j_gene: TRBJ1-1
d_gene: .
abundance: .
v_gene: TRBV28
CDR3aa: CASSFFGRNTEAFF
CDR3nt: TGTGCCAGCAGTTTTTTCGGGAGAAACACTGAAGCTTTCTTT

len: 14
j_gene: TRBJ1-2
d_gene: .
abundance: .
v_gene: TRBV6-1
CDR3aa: CASSEVQTAQGYTF
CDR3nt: TGTGCCAGCAGTGAAGTCCAGACAGCTCAGGGCTACACCTTC

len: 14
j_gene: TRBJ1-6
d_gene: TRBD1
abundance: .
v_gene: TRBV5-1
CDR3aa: CASSLGQGGSPLHF
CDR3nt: TGCGCCAGCAGCTTGGGACAGGGAGGTTCACCCCTCCACTTT

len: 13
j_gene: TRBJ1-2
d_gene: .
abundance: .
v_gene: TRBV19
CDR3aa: CASIRGWGYGYTF
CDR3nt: TGTGCCAGTATACGGGGATGGGGATATGGCTACACCTTC

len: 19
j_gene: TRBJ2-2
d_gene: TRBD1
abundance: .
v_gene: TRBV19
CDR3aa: CASSIPGQGAPINTGELFF
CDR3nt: TGTGCCAGTAGTATTCCCGGACAGGGGGCGCCGATAAACACCGGGGAGCTGTTTTTT

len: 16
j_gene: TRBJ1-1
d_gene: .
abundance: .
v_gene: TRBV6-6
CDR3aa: CASSYVLTGQNTEAFF
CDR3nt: TGTGCCAGCAGTTACGTTCTAACAGGTCAGAACACTGAAGCTTTCTTT

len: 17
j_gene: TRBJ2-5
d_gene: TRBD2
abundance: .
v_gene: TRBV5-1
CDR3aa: CASSPGLAGTSQETQYF
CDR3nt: TGCGCCAGCAGTCCTGGGCTAGCGGGGACTAGCCAAGAGACCCAGTACTTC

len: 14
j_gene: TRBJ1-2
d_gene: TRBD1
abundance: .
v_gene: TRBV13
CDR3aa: CASSLRTGQGGYTF
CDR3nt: TGTGCCAGCAGCCTTCGGACAGGACAGGGTGGCTACACCTTC

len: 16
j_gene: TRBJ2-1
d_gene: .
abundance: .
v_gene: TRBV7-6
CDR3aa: CASSLVAGRGDNEQFF
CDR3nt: TGTGCCAGCAGCTTAGTGGCGGGCCGTGGCGACAATGAGCAGTTCTTC

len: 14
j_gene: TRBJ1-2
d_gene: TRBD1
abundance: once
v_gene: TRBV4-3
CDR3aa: CASSQVGTGSNYTF
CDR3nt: TGCGCCAGCAGCCAAGTAGGGACAGGGTCTAACTACACCTTC

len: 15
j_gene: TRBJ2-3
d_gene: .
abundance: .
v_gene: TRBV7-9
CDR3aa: CASKESPLRTDTQYF
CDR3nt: TGTGCCAGCAAGGAGAGTCCCCTGCGGACAGATACGCAGTATTTT

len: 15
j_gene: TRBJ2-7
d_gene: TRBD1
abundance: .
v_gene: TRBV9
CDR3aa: CASSFRTGFLDEQYF
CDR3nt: TGTGCCAGCAGCTTTCGGACAGGGTTTCTCGACGAGCAGTACTTC

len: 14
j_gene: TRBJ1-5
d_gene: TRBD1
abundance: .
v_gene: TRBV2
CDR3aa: CASSATGGRQPQHF
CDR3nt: TGTGCCAGCAGCGCGACAGGGGGCAGACAGCCCCAGCATTTT

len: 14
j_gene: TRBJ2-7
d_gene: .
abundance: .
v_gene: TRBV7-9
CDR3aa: CSSSLTAYSDEQYF
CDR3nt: TGTTCCAGCAGCTTAACGGCTTATAGCGACGAGCAGTACTTC

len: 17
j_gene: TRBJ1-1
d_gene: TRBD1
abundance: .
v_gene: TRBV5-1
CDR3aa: CASSTGQGVVENTEAFF
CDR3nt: TGCGCCAGCAGCACAGGACAGGGGGTCGTGGAGAACACTGAAGCTTTCTTT

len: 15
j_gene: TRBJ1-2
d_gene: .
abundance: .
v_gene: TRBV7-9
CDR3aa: CASSYQGIRGYGYTF
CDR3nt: TGTGCCAGCAGCTACCAGGGGATCCGCGGGTATGGCTACACCTTC

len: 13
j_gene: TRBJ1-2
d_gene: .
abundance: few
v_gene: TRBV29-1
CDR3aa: CSVGGSANYGYTF
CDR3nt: TGCAGCGTTGGAGGGTCAGCTAACTATGGCTACACCTTC

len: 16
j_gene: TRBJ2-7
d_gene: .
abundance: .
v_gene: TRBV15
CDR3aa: CATSNLDFSDSYEQYF
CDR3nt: TGTGCCACCAGCAACCTGGACTTTTCCGACTCCTACGAGCAGTACTTC

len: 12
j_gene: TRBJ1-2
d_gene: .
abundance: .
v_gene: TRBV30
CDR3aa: CAWTRGIGGYTF
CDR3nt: TGTGCCTGGACAAGGGGGATAGGGGGCTACACCTTC

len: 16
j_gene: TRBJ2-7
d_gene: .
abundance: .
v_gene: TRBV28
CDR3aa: CASSLGGGQGRYEQYF
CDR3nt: TGTGCCAGCAGTTTGGGAGGGGGGCAGGGAAGGTACGAGCAGTACTTC

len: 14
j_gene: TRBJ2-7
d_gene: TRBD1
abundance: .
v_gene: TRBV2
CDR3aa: CASSDVTGFYEQYF
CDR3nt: TGTGCCAGCAGTGACGTGACAGGGTTCTACGAGCAGTACTTC

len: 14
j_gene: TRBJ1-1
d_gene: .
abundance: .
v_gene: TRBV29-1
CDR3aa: CSVITFSGDTEAFF
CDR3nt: TGCAGCGTTATTACTTTCTCAGGGGACACTGAAGCTTTCTTT

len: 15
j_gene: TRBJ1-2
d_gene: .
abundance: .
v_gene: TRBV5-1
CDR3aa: CASSLVAGNFYGYTF
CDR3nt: TGCGCCAGCAGCTTAGTCGCAGGAAACTTCTATGGCTACACCTTC

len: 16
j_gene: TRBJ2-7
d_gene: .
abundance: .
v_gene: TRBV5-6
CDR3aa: CASSLDFGGRGNEQYF
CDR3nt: TGTGCCAGCAGCTTGGATTTTGGCGGCAGGGGCAACGAGCAGTACTTC

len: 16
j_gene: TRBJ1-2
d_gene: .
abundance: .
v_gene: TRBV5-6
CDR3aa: CASSLEEQTSSYGYTF
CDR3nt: TGTGCCAGCAGCCTGGAGGAGCAAACTTCATCCTATGGCTACACCTTC

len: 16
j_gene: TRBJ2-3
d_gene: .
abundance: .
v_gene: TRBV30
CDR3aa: CAWSPGSRRRSDTQYF
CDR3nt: TGTGCCTGGAGTCCCGGTTCACGGAGACGCTCAGATACGCAGTATTTT

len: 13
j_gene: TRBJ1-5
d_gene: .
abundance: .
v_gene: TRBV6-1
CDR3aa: CASSDLGNQPQHF
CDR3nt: TGTGCCAGCAGTGACTTAGGCAATCAGCCCCAGCATTTT

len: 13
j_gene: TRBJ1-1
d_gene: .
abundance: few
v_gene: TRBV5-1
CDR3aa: CASSRWGDTEAFF
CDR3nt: TGCGCCAGCAGCCGGTGGGGGGACACTGAAGCTTTCTTT

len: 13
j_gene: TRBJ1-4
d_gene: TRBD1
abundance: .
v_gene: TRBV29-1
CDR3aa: CSVARQGVEKLFF
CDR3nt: TGCAGCGTTGCTCGACAGGGGGTGGAAAAACTGTTTTTT

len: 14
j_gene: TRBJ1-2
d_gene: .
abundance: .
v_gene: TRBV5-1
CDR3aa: CASSLAFATDQGSF
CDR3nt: TGCGCCAGCAGCTTGGCGTTTGCGACCGACCAGGGTTCCTTC

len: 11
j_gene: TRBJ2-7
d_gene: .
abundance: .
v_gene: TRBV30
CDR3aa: CARRDFYEQYF
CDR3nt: TGTGCCCGAAGGGACTTCTACGAGCAGTACTTC

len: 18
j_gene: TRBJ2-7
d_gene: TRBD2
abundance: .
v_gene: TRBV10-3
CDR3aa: CAISDPSTSGGAGYEQYF
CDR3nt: TGTGCCATCAGTGATCCGAGTACTAGCGGGGGGGCGGGCTACGAGCAGTACTTC

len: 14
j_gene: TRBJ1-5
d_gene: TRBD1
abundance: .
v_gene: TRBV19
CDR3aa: CASSLRQGGQPQHF
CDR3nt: TGTGCCAGTAGTTTACGACAGGGGGGCCAGCCCCAGCATTTT

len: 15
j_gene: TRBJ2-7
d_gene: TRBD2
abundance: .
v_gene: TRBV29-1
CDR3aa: CSVVLLGLTTYEQYF
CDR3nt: TGCAGCGTTGTTTTGTTGGGACTAACTACCTACGAGCAGTACTTC

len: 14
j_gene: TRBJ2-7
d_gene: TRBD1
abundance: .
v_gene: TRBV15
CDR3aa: CATSRERQGYEQYF
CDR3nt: TGTGCCACCAGCAGAGAAAGACAGGGGTACGAGCAGTACTTC

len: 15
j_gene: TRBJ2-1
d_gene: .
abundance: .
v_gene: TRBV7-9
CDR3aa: CASTWGGAWYNEQFF
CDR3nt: TGTGCCAGCACCTGGGGGGGGGCCTGGTACAATGAGCAGTTCTTC

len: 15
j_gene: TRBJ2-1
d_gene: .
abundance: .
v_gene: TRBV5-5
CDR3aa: CASSLGGSSYNEQFF
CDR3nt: TGTGCCAGCAGCTTGGGTGGGAGCTCCTACAATGAGCAGTTCTTC

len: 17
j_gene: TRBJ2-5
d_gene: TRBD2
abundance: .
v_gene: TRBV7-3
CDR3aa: CASSLGAPSGGQETQYF
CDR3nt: TGTGCCAGCAGCTTAGGGGCCCCTAGCGGGGGTCAAGAGACCCAGTACTTC

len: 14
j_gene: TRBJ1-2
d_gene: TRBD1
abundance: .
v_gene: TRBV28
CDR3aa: CASIRDRGTGGYTF
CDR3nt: TGTGCCAGCATTCGGGACAGGGGTACAGGAGGCTACACCTTC

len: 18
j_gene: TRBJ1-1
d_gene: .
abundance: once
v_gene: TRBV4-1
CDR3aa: CASSLVRGGLMMNTEAFF
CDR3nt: TGCGCCAGCAGTTTAGTGAGGGGGGGACTAATGATGAACACTGAAGCTTTCTTT

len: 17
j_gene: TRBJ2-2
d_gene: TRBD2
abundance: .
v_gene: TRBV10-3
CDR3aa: CAISDSSGGINTGELFF
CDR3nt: TGTGCCATCAGTGACTCTAGCGGGGGGATAAACACCGGGGAGCTGTTTTTT

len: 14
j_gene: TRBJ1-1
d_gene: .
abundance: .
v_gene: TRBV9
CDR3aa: CASSPGTWNTEAFF
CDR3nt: TGTGCCAGCAGCCCAGGCACCTGGAACACTGAAGCTTTCTTT

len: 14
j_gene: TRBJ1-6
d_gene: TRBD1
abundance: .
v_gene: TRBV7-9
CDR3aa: CAAHLQGTGSPLHF
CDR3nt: TGTGCCGCCCATTTACAGGGGACCGGATCACCCCTCCACTTT

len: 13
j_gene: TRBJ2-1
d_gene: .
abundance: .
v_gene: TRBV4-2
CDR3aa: CASSVGKGNEQFF
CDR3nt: TGTGCCAGCAGCGTAGGTAAGGGGAATGAGCAGTTCTTC

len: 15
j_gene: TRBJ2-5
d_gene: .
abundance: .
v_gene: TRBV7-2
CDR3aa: CASSSFGWTDETQYF
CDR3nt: TGTGCCAGCAGCTCATTTGGGTGGACAGATGAGACCCAGTACTTC

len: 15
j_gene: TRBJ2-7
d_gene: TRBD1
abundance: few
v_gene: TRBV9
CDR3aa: CASSGEGARGYEQYF
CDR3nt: TGTGCCAGCAGCGGCGAGGGGGCTCGCGGCTACGAGCAGTACTTC

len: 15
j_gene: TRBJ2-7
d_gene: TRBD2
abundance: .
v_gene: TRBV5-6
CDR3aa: CASSPGLAGTYEQYF
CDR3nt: TGTGCCAGCAGCCCGGGACTAGCGGGGACCTACGAGCAGTACTTC

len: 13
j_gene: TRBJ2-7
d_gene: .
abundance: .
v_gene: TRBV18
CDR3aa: CASSPGQNYEQYF
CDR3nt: TGTGCCAGCTCACCGGGACAAAACTACGAGCAGTACTTC

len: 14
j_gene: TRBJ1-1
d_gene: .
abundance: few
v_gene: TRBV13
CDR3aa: CASSPLGQNTEAFF
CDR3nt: TGTGCCAGCAGCCCCCTGGGACAGAACACTGAAGCTTTCTTT

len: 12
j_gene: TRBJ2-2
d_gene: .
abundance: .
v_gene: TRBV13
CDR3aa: CASGGASGELFF
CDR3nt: TGTGCCAGCGGGGGGGCATCGGGGGAGCTGTTTTTT

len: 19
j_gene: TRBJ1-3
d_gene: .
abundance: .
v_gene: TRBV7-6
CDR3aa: CASSPQGAGVSWAGNTIYF
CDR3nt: TGTGCCAGCAGCCCCCAGGGCGCGGGGGTGTCGTGGGCTGGAAACACCATATATTTT

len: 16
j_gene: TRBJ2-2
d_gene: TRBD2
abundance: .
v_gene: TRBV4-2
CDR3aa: CASSQLREDPPGELFF
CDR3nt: TGTGCCAGCAGCCAGCTCCGGGAGGACCCCCCCGGGGAGCTGTTTTTT

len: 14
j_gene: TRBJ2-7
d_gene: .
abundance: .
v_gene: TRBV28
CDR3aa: CASSLGRYPYEQYF
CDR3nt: TGTGCCAGCAGTTTAGGCAGGTACCCTTACGAGCAGTACTTC

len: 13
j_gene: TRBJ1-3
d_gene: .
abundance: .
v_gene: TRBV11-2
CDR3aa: CASSSPRGNTIYF
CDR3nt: TGTGCCAGCAGCTCGCCTAGGGGAAACACCATATATTTT

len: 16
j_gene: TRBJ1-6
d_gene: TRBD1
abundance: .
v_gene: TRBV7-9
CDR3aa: CASSFGQGSYNSPLHF
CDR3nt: TGTGCCAGCAGCTTTGGACAGGGCTCCTATAATTCACCCCTCCACTTT

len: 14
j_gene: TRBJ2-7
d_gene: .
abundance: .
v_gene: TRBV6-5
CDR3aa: CASSYSPTLNEQYF
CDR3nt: TGTGCCAGCAGTTACTCCCCCACCCTAAACGAGCAGTACTTC